This T cell receptor beta chain comes out of a study of shared clonotypes between healthy human individuals. Study results and caveats: Non-shared clonotypes were found to have lower generation probabilities than the clonotypes that were shared by all four of the sorted-subset donors.

Remarks on this clone: Its antigen remains unidentified.

Germline lookup yields CDR1 SGHAT and CDR2 FQNNGV. This CDR3 region has 14 residues. V gave up 1 base and J gave up 6 bases, with 9 bases separating them. Clones were read by immunoSEQ multiplex PCR, and TCRdb kept only the in-frame ones, dropping some. Seen here are about 590,000 clones, 95% to 96% observed once, and the top ten hold over 0.09%. CD45RO-negative CD8 cells positively selected for CCR7 made up the naive population, which excluded terminally differentiated effector memory CD45RA+ cells. This receptor was identified in a woman in her 30s in good health. The specimen was naive CD8+ T cells sorted from blood. V usage is TRBV11-2 and J usage is TRBJ2-2; D perhaps matches TRBD2 (5 bases). The CDR3 loop reads CASSLVEEAGELFF. DNA of the CDR3: TGTGCCAGCAGCTTAGTTGAGGAGGCCGGGGAGCTGTTTTTT.